This TCR beta chain was identified in a study of blood T cell repertoires in COVID-19. Across the whole study: Both acute and convalescent COVID-19 samples were obtained from the United States, Italy and Spain. T cells, B-cell-depleted T cells, or PBMCs supplied cDNA or gDNA.

Germline V gene data show CDR1 as LGHNA and CDR2 as YSLEER. This CDR3 comprises 15 residues. The V gene lost 0 bases and the J gene lost 5 bases, with 13 bases spanning the gap. Original processing methods: The assay estimated nucleated cells by amplifying reference gene primers. The protocol was immunoSEQ multiplex PCR, while the TCRdb copy is restricted to in-frame clones and leaves out a portion. V and J calls plus clone size are reproduced from that table; the DNA served to infer D and trimming. The table shows 90,000 to 120,000 clones, with around 92% occurring only once. The chain employs TRBV4-3 and TRBJ1-1, with TRBD1 as a possible D gene (6 bases). The source of this sequence is a man in his forties or fifties with active or convalescent COVID-19. Sequencing was carried out using peripheral blood. The CDR3 reads CASSQDRGVGTEAFF. The CDR3 DNA is TGCGCCAGCAGCCAAGACAGGGGAGTTGGGACTGAAGCTTTCTTT.